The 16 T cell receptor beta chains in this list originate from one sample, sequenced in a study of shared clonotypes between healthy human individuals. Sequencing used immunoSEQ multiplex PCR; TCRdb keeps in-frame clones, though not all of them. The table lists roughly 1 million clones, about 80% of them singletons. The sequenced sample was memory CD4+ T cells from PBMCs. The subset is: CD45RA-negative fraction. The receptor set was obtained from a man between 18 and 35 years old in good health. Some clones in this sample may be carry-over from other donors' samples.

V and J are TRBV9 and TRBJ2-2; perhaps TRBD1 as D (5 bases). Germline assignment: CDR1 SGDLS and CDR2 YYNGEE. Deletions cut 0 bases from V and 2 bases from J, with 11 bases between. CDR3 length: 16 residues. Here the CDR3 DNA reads TGTGCCAGCAGCGTAGCCGGCAGGGTCAACACCGGGGAGCTGTTTTTT. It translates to CASSVAGRVNTGELFF. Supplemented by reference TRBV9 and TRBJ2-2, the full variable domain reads DSGVTQTPKHLITATGQRVTLRCSPRSGDLSVYWYQQSLDQGLQFLIQYYNGEERAKGNILERFSAQQFPDLHSELNLSSLELGDSALYFCASSVAGRVNTGELFFGEGSRLTVL.

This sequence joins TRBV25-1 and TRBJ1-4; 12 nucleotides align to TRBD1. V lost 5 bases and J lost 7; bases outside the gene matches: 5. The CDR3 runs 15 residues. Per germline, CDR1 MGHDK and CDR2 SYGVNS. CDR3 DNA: TGTGCCAGCAGTCAAGGGACAGGGGGCTTTGAAAAACTGTTTTTT. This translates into CASSQGTGGFEKLFF.

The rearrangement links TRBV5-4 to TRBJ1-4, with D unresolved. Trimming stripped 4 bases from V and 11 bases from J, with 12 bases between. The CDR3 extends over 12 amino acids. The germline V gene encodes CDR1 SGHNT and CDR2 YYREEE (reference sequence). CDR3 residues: CASSLDGWKLFF. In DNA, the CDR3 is TGTGCCAGCAGCCTGGACGGGTGGAAACTGTTTTTT.

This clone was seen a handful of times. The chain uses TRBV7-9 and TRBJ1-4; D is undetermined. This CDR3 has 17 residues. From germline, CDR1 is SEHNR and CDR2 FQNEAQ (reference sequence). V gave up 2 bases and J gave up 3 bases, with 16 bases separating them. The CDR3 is CASSLIDPFDPNEKLFF. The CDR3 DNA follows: TGTGCCAGCAGCTTAATTGATCCATTCGATCCTAATGAAAAACTGTTTTTT.

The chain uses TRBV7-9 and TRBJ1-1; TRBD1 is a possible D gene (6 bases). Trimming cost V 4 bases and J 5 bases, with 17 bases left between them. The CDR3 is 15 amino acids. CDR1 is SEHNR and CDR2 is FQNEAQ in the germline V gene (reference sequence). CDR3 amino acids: CASSSRGQGETEAFF. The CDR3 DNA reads TGTGCCAGCAGCTCCCGGGGGCAGGGTGAGACTGAAGCTTTCTTT.

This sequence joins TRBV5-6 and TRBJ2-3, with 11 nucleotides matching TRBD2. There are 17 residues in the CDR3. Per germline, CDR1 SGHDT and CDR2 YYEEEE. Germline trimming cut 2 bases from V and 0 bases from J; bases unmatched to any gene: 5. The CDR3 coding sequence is TGTGCCAGCAGCTTTGATCGACTAGCGGGAAGCACAGATACGCAGTATTTT. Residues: CASSFDRLAGSTDTQYF.

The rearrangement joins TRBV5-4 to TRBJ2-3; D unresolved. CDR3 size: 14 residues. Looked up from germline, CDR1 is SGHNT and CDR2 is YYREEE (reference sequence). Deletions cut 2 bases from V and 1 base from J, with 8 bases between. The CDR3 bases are TGTGCCAGCAGCTTTTCTGTGGGCACAGATACGCAGTATTTT. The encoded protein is CASSFSVGTDTQYF. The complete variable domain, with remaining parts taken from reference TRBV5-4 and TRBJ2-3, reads ETGVTQSPTHLIKTRGQQVTLRCSSQSGHNTVSWYQQALGQGPQFIFQYYREEENGRGNFPPRFSGLQFPNYSSELNVNALELDDSALYLCASSFSVGTDTQYFGPGTRLTVL.

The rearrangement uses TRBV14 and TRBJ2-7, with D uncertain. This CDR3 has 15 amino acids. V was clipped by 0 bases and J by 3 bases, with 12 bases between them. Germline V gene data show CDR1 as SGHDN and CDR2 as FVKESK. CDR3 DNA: TGTGCCAGCAGCCAAGATCTCTCGCCAGGCTACGAGCAGTACTTC. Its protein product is CASSQDLSPGYEQYF. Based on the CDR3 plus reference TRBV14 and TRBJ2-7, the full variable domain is EAGVTQFPSHSVIEKGQTVTLRCDPISGHDNLYWYRRVMGKEIKFLLHFVKESKQDESGMPNNRFLAERTGGTYSTLKVQPAELEDSGVYFCASSQDLSPGYEQYFGPGTRLTVT.

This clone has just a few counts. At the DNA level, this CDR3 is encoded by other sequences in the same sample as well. The CDR3, as DNA: TGTGCCAGCAGCGCTACAGGGTCTGGAAACACCATATATTTT. Amino acids: CASSATGSGNTIYF. The rearrangement uses TRBV9 and TRBJ1-3; TRBD1 might be the D (6 bases). V was pared by 3 bases and J by 1 base, with 8 bases between. Germline V gives CDR1 SGDLS, CDR2 YYNGEE. CDR3 length: 14 amino acids.

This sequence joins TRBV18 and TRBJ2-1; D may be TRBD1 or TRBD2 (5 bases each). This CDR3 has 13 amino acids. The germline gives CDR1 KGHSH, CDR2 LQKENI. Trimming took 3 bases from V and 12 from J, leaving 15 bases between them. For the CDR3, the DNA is TGTGCCAGCTCACCCCCCGGGACCCCGACGCAGTTCTTC. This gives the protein CASSPPGTPTQFF. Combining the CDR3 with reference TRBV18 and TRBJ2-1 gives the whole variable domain NAGVMQNPRHLVRRRGQEARLRCSPMKGHSHVYWYRQLPEEGLKFMVYLQKENIIDESGMPKERFSAEFPKEGPSILRIQQVVRGDSAAYFCASSPPGTPTQFFGPGTRLTVL.

CDR3 protein: CASSLDPRSSYEQYF. CDR3 nucleotides: TGTGCCAGCAGCCTAGACCCCCGGAGCTCCTACGAGCAGTACTTC. The V and J genes are TRBV7-2 and TRBJ2-7, with no clear D. The V gene lost 5 bases and the J gene lost 0 bases, with 14 bases spanning the gap. The CDR3 is 15 residues long. In germline, CDR1 is SGHTA, CDR2 FQGNSA.

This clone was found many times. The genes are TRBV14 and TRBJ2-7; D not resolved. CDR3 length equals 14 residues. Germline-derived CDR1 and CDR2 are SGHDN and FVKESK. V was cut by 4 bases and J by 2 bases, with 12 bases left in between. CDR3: CASSRAGFPYEQYF. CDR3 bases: TGTGCCAGCAGCCGAGCAGGTTTTCCCTACGAGCAGTACTTC.

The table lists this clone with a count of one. In DNA form, the CDR3 reads TGTGCCAGCAGCTTGGGGGGGGCCTTGAGCAATGAGCAGTTCTTC. This sequence encodes CASSLGGALSNEQFF. The chain couples TRBV5-4 to TRBJ2-1; D tentatively fits TRBD1 or TRBD2 (6 bases each). Germline CDR1 is SGHNT and CDR2 is YYREEE (reference sequence). CDR3 size: 15 residues. V lost 0 bases and J 6 bases, leaving 13 bases between the germline ends.

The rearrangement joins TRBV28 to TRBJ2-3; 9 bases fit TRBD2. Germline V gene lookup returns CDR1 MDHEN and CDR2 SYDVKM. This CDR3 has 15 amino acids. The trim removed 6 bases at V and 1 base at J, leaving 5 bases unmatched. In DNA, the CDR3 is TGTGCCAGCAGCCCAGCGGGAGGAGGCACAGATACGCAGTATTTT. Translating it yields CASSPAGGGTDTQYF.

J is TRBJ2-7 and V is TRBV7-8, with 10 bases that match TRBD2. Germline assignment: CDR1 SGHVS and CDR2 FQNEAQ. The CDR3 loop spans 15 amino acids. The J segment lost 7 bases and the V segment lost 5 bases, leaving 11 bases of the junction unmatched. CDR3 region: CASSRTSGREWEQYF. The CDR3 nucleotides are TGTGCCAGCAGCCGCACGAGCGGGAGGGAGTGGGAGCAGTACTTC.

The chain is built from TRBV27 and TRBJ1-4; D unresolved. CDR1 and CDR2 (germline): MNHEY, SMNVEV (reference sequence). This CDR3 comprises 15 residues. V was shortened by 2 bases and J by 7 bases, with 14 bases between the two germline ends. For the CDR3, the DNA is TGTGCCAGCAGTTTAACCGCCGGGTTTGGTGAAAAACTGTTTTTT. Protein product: CASSLTAGFGEKLFF.